The present T cell receptor (beta chain) was sequenced within a study of molecular identifiers for immune sequencing clone quantification. TCRdb itself ran the PCR reads through MiXCR, one entry per CDR3 protein. The table includes about 7,800 distinct CDR3 sequences, roughly 30% detected once. This CDR3 has 15 amino acids. Per germline, CDR1 LGHNA and CDR2 YSLEER. With respect to this clonotype: One base away lies a much larger clone, so this may be a sequencing read error.

This chain links TRBV4-3 with TRBJ2-3; D might be TRBD1 (6 bases). Sequencing input: naive CD8+ T cells from blood, with Jurkat cell RNA spiked in. The subset was: FACS-sorted CD8+CD4-CCR7+CD45RA+ naive T cells. The TCR originated in a human donor in good health. Some libraries in this study had Jurkat cell RNA spiked in. CDR3 in amino acids: CASSPVFRGTDSQYF. In nucleotides, the CDR3 is TGCGCCAGCAGCCCCGTGTTCAGGGGTACAGATTCGCAGTATTTT.